The TCR beta chain described here comes from a study of T cell responses to AZD1222 COVID-19 vaccine. Study as a whole: Pooling was applied to second doses at about 4 or about 12 weeks. Study-wide findings and caveats: An increase in Spike-specific TCR breadth and depth was observed after two AZD1222 doses.

As to this clone: Its target is unknown.

This table comes from immunoSEQ multiplex PCR, and its TCRdb copy is limited to in-frame clones, with some not included. The sample has 150,000 to 200,000 clones, roughly 90% seen once; the top ten hold approximately 4%. The source is an adult in good health. The sequences come from peripheral blood, collected on day 0 of AZD1222 vaccination.

CDR3 protein: CASRAGTDGTEAFF. CDR3 DNA sequence: TGTGCCAGCAGAGCCGGGACGGACGGCACTGAAGCTTTCTTT. The rearrangement links TRBV6-5 to TRBJ1-1; D perhaps matches TRBD1 (5 bases). Looked up from germline, CDR1 is MNHEY and CDR2 is SVGAGI. CDR3 length: 14 amino acids. The germline V and J ends were trimmed by 6 bases and 4 bases, with 15 bases remaining between them.